This T cell receptor (beta chain) was retrieved from a study of T cells in Graves' hyperthyroidism and ophthalmopathy. Study-wide background: Blood from the periphery was taken at initial diagnosis, before any treatment.

TCR beta CDR3 regions were amplified from RNA. Initially, a first-round RT-PCR of the TCR CDR3 employed the HTBI primer set. Each CDR3 protein is one row after TCRdb ran MiXCR on the multiplex PCR reads. Counted here are about 210,000 distinct CDR3 sequences, about a sixth occurring once; the ten biggest clones make up roughly 50%. General study results and limits: Expanded thyroid clonotypes (above 0.001) were mostly also found in blood.

Per the germline V gene, CDR1 is SGDLS and CDR2 is YYNGEE. The CDR3 is 16 amino acids. V was trimmed by 0 bases and J by 5 bases, leaving 15 bases between them. In this sample, this clonotype turned up a few times. Its antigen remains unidentified. The study enrolled patients aged 18 to 65 with newly diagnosed hyperthyroidism of under 2 months' duration. Diagnosis rested on symptoms, serum thyroxine and TRAb, thyroid ultrasound, and orbital computed tomography. What was sequenced was blood. The TCR originated in a man aged 45 to 65 with Graves' hyperthyroidism. The V gene is TRBV9, the J gene TRBJ2-4, with D perhaps matching TRBD2 (6 bases). The CDR3 DNA reads TGTGCCAGCAGCGTAGGTGGAGGGCAGAGCGAAAACATTCAGTACTTC. Translated: CASSVGGGQSENIQYF.